The T cell receptor beta chain under discussion was sequenced for a study of blood T cell repertoires in COVID-19. Authors' processing steps: Reference gene primer amplification gave nucleated cell count estimates. Sequencing was performed with immunoSEQ multiplex PCR; in TCRdb, only in-frame clones are kept and a portion is missing. The V and J calls and clone size were taken over from that table, and D and trimming were inferred from the DNA. The sample includes about 250,000 clones, nearly 90% of them seen just once. The origin of this receptor is a young man with active or convalescent COVID-19. Specimen: peripheral blood.

The CDR3 is CATSDSGGNQPQHF. The DNA for the CDR3 is TGTGCCACCAGTGATTCAGGGGGCAATCAGCCCCAGCATTTT. This chain connects TRBV24-1 to TRBJ1-5; the D gene is possibly TRBD1 (6 bases). Germline CDR1 is KGHDR and CDR2 is SFDVKD. The CDR3 spans 14 residues. Trimming stripped 2 bases from V and 2 bases from J, with 6 bases between.